The 24 T cell receptor beta chains presented below share a single source sample, sequenced in a study of blood T cells in healthy people across ages. For the second PCR, which ran for roughly 6 to 12 cycles, a sample-barcoded 5' primer and a J-beta primer mix were used. One entry per CDR3 protein results from TCRdb running MiXCR on the 5' RACE reads. The sample gives approximately 810,000 distinct CDR3 sequences, roughly 26% of which show up once; approximately 15% is in the top ten. The sample taken for sequencing was blood. The receptors here all came from an elderly woman in good health.

The rearrangement joins TRBV20-1 to TRBJ2-1; 9 positions match TRBD2. The CDR3 length is 15 residues. V was clipped by 1 base and J by 6 bases; unmatched bases: 7. The germline gives CDR1 DFQATT, CDR2 SNEGSKA (reference sequence). The CDR3 nucleotides read TGCAGTGCTAGAGGGGCGGCTAGCGGGATCAATGAGCAGTTCTTC. This codes for CSARGAASGINEQFF.

Turning to this clonotype: Possible read error: a much larger clone is one base away. The chain combines TRBV10-3 with TRBJ1-2, with D tentatively TRBD1 (5 bases). The CDR3 runs to 16 residues. CDR1 ENHRY and CDR2 SYGVKD come from the germline V gene. The V and J ends lost 0 bases and 3 bases respectively, with 14 bases between them. CDR3 in DNA: TGTGCCATCAGTGAGTCGGGACGGGCTCGTGACTATGGCTACACCTTC. This sequence encodes CAISESGRARDYGYTF.

This clonotype occurred many times. The rearrangement uses TRBV7-9 and TRBJ2-1; no reliable D call. This CDR3 has 15 residues. Germline CDR1 reads SEHNR; CDR2 reads FQNEAQ (reference sequence). The V and J ends lost 2 bases and 3 bases respectively, with 11 bases between them. This chain's CDR3 is CASSLPGPYYNEQFF. The CDR3 DNA follows: TGTGCCAGCAGCTTACCTGGGCCTTACTACAATGAGCAGTTCTTC. Looking up the rest from reference TRBV7-9 and TRBJ2-1 gives the full variable domain: DTGVSQNPRHKITKRGQNVTFRCDPISEHNRLYWYRQTLGQGPEFLTYFQNEAQLEKSRLLSDRFSAERPKGSFSTLEIQRTEQGDSAMYLCASSLPGPYYNEQFFGPGTRLTVL.

This clonotype showed up many times. The chain is built from TRBV11-1 and TRBJ2-3, with 12 positions matching TRBD2. V was pared by 5 bases and J by 6 bases, with 15 bases of the junction left unmatched. The CDR3 contains 18 residues. Germline values: CDR1 SGHAT, CDR2 FQDESV (reference sequence). In DNA, the CDR3 is TGTGCCAGCAGCGAGAAGTTTGGACTAGCGGGGTTAGGGGATACGCAGTATTTT. It encodes CASSEKFGLAGLGDTQYF.

The table lists this clonotype with many counts. The V and J genes are TRBV7-2 and TRBJ2-5; TRBD1 is a possible D gene (7 bases). The V gene's germline CDR1 is SGHTA and CDR2 FQGNSA. The CDR3 extends over 17 amino acids. Trimming stripped 2 bases from V and 2 bases from J, with 18 bases between. The CDR3 loop is CASSLSGGNAGQETQYF. The CDR3 region has the DNA TGTGCCAGCAGCTTATCAGGGGGGAACGCGGGACAAGAGACCCAGTACTTC.

V and J are TRBV28 and TRBJ1-5, with TRBD1 matching 8 bases. The CDR3 has 16 residues. Germline V CDR1 and CDR2: MDHEN, SYDVKM. J gave up 2 bases and V 4 bases, and 7 bases lay outside the gene matches. The CDR3 region is CASSSNRGFGNQPQHF. Here the CDR3 DNA reads TGTGCCAGCAGTTCAAACAGGGGGTTCGGCAATCAGCCCCAGCATTTT. Variable domain in full (rest from reference TRBV28 and TRBJ1-5): DVKVTQSSRYLVKRTGEKVFLECVQDMDHENMFWYRQDPGLGLRLIYFSYDVKMKEKGDIPEGYSVSREKKERFSLILESASTNQTSMYLCASSSNRGFGNQPQHFGDGTRLSIL.

A few counts support this clonotype. The chain recombines TRBV7-9 with TRBJ1-1; the match to TRBD1 covers 10 bases. The CDR3 totals 18 residues. The germline CDR1 and CDR2 sequences are SEHNR and FQNEAQ (reference sequence). Germline trimming cut 5 bases from V and 0 bases from J; bases unmatched to any gene: 12. Here the CDR3 DNA reads TGTGCCAGCAGCAGGGGGTGGGGGGACAGGGGAATGAACACTGAAGCTTTCTTT. Encoded protein: CASSRGWGDRGMNTEAFF.

This clonotype was detected only a few times. The V gene is TRBV5-1, the J gene TRBJ1-5; maybe TRBD1 (6 bases). The V gene lost 1 base and the J gene lost 6 bases, with 14 bases spanning the gap. This CDR3 region has 15 residues. Germline lookup yields CDR1 SGHRS and CDR2 YFSETQ. CDR3 bases: TGCGCCAGCAGCTTGAACGGCGCAGGGGTTCAGCCCCAGCATTTT. Its protein product is CASSLNGAGVQPQHF.

Comment on this clonotype: One junction end does not reproduce the germline sequence, and a read error may be involved. The chain couples TRBV7-6 to TRBJ2-7, with 7 positions matching TRBD1. The CDR3 has 19 amino acids. Per the germline V gene, CDR1 is SGHVS and CDR2 is FNYEAQ. CDR3 in DNA: TGTGCCAGCAGCTTAGGAGGGAGCAGGGGGTTCCTGAGCTCCTACGAGCAGGACTTC. The encoded protein is CASSLGGSRGFLSSYEQDF.

The V and J genes are TRBV4-3 and TRBJ1-2; D is unclear. The CDR3 totals 15 residues. Germline-derived CDR1 and CDR2 are LGHNA and YSLEER. The V gene lost 2 bases and the J gene lost 5 bases, with 15 bases spanning the gap. CDR3 in amino acids: CASSQNLRNLYGYTF. The DNA for the CDR3 is TGCGCCAGCAGCCAAAATCTGAGAAATCTATATGGCTACACCTTC.

This clonotype was picked up a small number of times. The V gene is TRBV6-2 or TRBV6-3, the J gene TRBJ1-2; D is ambiguous. The V and J ends lost 4 bases and 8 bases respectively, with 20 bases between them. The CDR3 extends over 15 amino acids. Germline values: CDR1 MNHEY, CDR2 SVGEGT. The CDR3 nucleotides are TGTGCCAGCAGTTGGCCCGAGAAATTAGGCTACGGCTACACCTTC. Protein: CASSWPEKLGYGYTF.

At least ten counts were recorded for this clonotype. J is TRBJ1-2 and V is TRBV28; TRBD1 aligns across 7 bases. Trimming cost V 5 bases and J 3 bases; bases outside gene matches: 6. The germline gives CDR1 MDHEN, CDR2 SYDVKM. This CDR3 is 14 amino acids long. The DNA of the CDR3 is TGTGCCAGCAGTCCCGGGGACAGCTACTATGGCTACACCTTC. This sequence encodes CASSPGDSYYGYTF.

The rearrangement joins TRBV27 to TRBJ2-5, with no clear D. The last part of the DNA fits TRBJ2-7 better; the J call may be wrong. The CDR3 has 13 amino acids. The germline V gene has CDR1 MNHEY and CDR2 SMNVEV (reference sequence). The CDR3 bases are TGTGCCAGCAGTTTACGCACGTCGGGCGAGCAGTACTTC. Protein product: CASSLRTSGEQYF.

Worth noting for this clonotype: Being one base from a much bigger clone, this may be a read error. The J gene is TRBJ2-1, the V gene TRBV5-6; D possibly corresponds to TRBD1 (5 bases). Trimming cost V 0 bases and J 5 bases, with 12 bases left between them. CDR1 SGHDT and CDR2 YYEEEE come from the germline V gene. This CDR3 has 15 residues. CDR3 sequence reads: CASSLGWTTHNEQFF. The CDR3 nucleotides read TGTGCCAGCAGCTTGGGTTGGACAACCCACAATGAGCAGTTCTTC.

This clonotype was recorded many times. The J gene is TRBJ2-7, the V gene TRBV7-6; possibly TRBD1 for D (5 bases). V was clipped by 2 bases and J by 4 bases, with 15 bases between them. Germline CDR1 and CDR2: SGHVS and FNYEAQ. The CDR3 has 15 amino acids. CDR3 amino acids: CASSLFQGVGYEQYF. The DNA of the CDR3 is TGTGCCAGCAGCTTATTCCAGGGTGTAGGATACGAGCAGTACTTC.

With regard to this clonotype: Being one base from a much bigger clone, this may be a read error. This chain connects TRBV20-1 to TRBJ1-4; possibly TRBD1 for D (5 bases). Germline values: CDR1 DFQATT, CDR2 SNEGSKA (reference sequence). This CDR3 comprises 15 residues. CDR3 region: CGAREEGVANEKLFF. For the CDR3, the DNA is TGCGGTGCTAGAGAGGAAGGGGTGGCTAATGAAAAACTGTTTTTT.

The chain is built from TRBV20-1 and TRBJ1-4; D gene ambiguous. Trimming pared 6 bases from V and 9 bases from J, leaving 17 bases between. The germline V gene has CDR1 DFQATT and CDR2 SNEGSKA (reference sequence). CDR3 length: 13 residues. CDR3 nucleotides: TGCAGTGCCGAGACCCAACCGAGGAAAAAACTGTTTTTT. Translating gives CSAETQPRKKLFF.

The chain links TRBV20-1 to TRBJ2-1; 8 positions match TRBD2. The CDR3 is 15 amino acids. Germline V gene sequence: CDR1 DFQATT, CDR2 SNEGSKA (reference sequence). The ends lost 0 bases at V and 9 bases at J; junction bases unmatched: 10. The CDR3 sequence is CSARDPPSTSGEQFF. The CDR3 DNA reads as TGCAGTGCTAGAGACCCTCCCTCTACTAGCGGTGAGCAGTTCTTC.

This clonotype was counted ten times or more. This sequence joins TRBV7-2 and TRBJ1-5; 7 bases fit TRBD1. CDR1 is SGHTA and CDR2 is FQGNSA in the germline V gene. The trim removed 1 base at V and 9 bases at J, leaving 12 bases unmatched. CDR3 length: 16 residues. CDR3 in DNA: TGTGCCAGCAGCTTAGTGGTACGTGACAGGGAACTGCCCCAGCATTTT. Amino acid sequence: CASSLVVRDRELPQHF.

This clonotype was picked up a small number of times. The J gene is TRBJ1-1, the V gene TRBV7-6; 8 nucleotides line up with TRBD1. The ends lost 10 bases at V and 4 bases at J; junction bases unmatched: 8. Per germline, CDR1 SGHVS and CDR2 FNYEAQ. This CDR3 is 13 amino acids long. The CDR3 coding sequence is TGTGCCACCGCGACAGGGGAGGTCACTGAAGCTTTCTTT. It encodes CATATGEVTEAFF. Full variable domain (missing parts from reference TRBV7-6 and TRBJ1-1): GAGVSQSPRYKVTKRGQDVALRCDPISGHVSLYWYRQALGQGPEFLTYFNYEAQQDKSGLPNDRFSAERPEGSISTLTIQRTEQRDSAMYRCATATGEVTEAFFGQGTRLTVV.

The rearrangement links TRBV20-1 to TRBJ1-1, with TRBD1 as a possible D gene (5 bases). Trimming stripped 6 bases from V and 4 bases from J, with 12 bases between. Germline V gene data show CDR1 as DFQATT and CDR2 as SNEGSKA (reference sequence). CDR3 length: 12 amino acids. The CDR3 region is CSAGPGSTEAFF. The DNA for the CDR3 is TGCAGTGCCGGCCCAGGGAGCACTGAAGCTTTCTTT.

The chain joins TRBV30 to TRBJ2-5; D is possibly TRBD1 (5 bases). Looked up from germline, CDR1 is GTSNPN and CDR2 is SVGIG (reference sequence). This CDR3 is 12 amino acids long. The V gene lost 2 bases and the J gene lost 5 bases, with 9 bases spanning the gap. Here the CDR3 DNA reads TGTGCCTGGAGTAAGGGGTGGGAGACCCAGTACTTC. Amino acids: CAWSKGWETQYF.

As DNA, the CDR3 is TGTGCCAGCAGTCCTAGGCGGGGTAATTTAACACCCCTCCACTTT. Translating gives CASSPRRGNLTPLHF. The rearrangement joins TRBV7-2 to TRBJ1-6; no reliable D call. Per germline, CDR1 SGHTA and CDR2 FQGNSA. The germline V and J ends were trimmed by 6 bases and 11 bases, with 20 bases remaining between them. The CDR3 is 15 amino acids.

This clonotype was observed many times. The genes are TRBV7-6 and TRBJ1-2, with 7 bases that match TRBD1. Losses at the gene ends were 5 bases for V and 8 bases for J; bases not matched to a gene: 8. The germline V gene encodes CDR1 SGHVS and CDR2 FNYEAQ. There are 13 residues in the CDR3. CDR3 in DNA: TGTGCCAGCAGCCCCGCACGGGACAGCGGCTACACCTTC. This encodes CASSPARDSGYTF.